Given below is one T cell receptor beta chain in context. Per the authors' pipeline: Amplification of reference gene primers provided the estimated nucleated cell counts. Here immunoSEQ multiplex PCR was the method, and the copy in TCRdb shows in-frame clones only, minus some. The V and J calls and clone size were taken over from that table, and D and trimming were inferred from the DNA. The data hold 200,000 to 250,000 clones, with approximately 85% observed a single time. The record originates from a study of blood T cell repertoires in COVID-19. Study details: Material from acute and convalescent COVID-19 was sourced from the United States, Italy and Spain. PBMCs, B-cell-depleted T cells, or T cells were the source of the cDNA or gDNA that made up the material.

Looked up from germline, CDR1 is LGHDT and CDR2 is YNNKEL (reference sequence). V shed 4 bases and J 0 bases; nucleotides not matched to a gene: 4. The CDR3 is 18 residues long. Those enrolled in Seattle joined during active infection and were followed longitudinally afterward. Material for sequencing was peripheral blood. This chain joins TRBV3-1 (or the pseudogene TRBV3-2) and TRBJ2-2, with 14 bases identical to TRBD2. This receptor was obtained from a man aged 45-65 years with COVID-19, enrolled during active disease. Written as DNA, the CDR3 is TGTGCCAGCAGCCGAGGACTAGCGGGGGGTACGAACACCGGGGAGCTGTTTTTT. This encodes CASSRGLAGGTNTGELFF.